A selection of T cell receptor beta chains follows, all from one sample in a study of cytomegalovirus exposure and HLA in healthy donors. The assay was immunoSEQ multiplex PCR, and TCRdb's table has in-frame clones only and misses some. This sample has around 100,000 clones, with approximately 70% found just once. The sample taken for sequencing was PBMCs. These receptor sequences come from a man aged 25-45 years in good health and CMV-seropositive. Each CDR3 is given with its conserved first and last residue. The order of the fields is CDR3 length, V gene, clone size, D gene, J gene, CDR3 protein, CDR3 DNA. A D gene is named only where the DNA matches it firmly. Not every row has a clone size; where given, it reads once, few, many or a size class.

CDR3 length: 14
V gene: TRBV2
clone size: .
D gene: .
J gene: TRBJ1-3
CDR3 protein: CASSVQGSGNTIYF
CDR3 DNA: TGTGCCAGCAGTGTTCAGGGATCCGGAAACACCATATATTTT

CDR3 length: 16
V gene: TRBV18
clone size: .
D gene: TRBD1
J gene: TRBJ1-3
CDR3 protein: CASSPDRGTTGNTIYF
CDR3 DNA: TGTGCCAGCTCACCGGACAGGGGAACTACTGGAAACACCATATATTTT

CDR3 length: 16
V gene: TRBV29-1
clone size: few
D gene: TRBD2
J gene: TRBJ2-1
CDR3 protein: CSVEDSSGRYRNEQFF
CDR3 DNA: TGCAGCGTTGAAGACTCTAGCGGGAGGTACCGCAATGAGCAGTTCTTC

CDR3 length: 14
V gene: TRBV30
clone size: .
D gene: TRBD1
J gene: TRBJ1-2
CDR3 protein: CAWSATGGYLGYTF
CDR3 DNA: TGTGCCTGGAGTGCTACAGGGGGCTATCTAGGCTACACCTTC

CDR3 length: 16
V gene: TRBV5-1
clone size: .
D gene: .
J gene: TRBJ1-2
CDR3 protein: CASSPDAGTPTYGYTF
CDR3 DNA: TGCGCCAGCAGCCCGGATGCCGGGACACCTACTTATGGCTACACCTTC

CDR3 length: 16
V gene: TRBV10-3
clone size: .
D gene: .
J gene: TRBJ1-1
CDR3 protein: CAISVRETGSSTEAFF
CDR3 DNA: TGTGCCATCAGTGTACGAGAGACAGGATCGAGCACTGAAGCTTTCTTT

CDR3 length: 14
V gene: TRBV28
clone size: .
D gene: .
J gene: TRBJ1-1
CDR3 protein: CASSLPRGGTEAFF
CDR3 DNA: TGTGCCAGCAGTTTGCCCAGGGGTGGTACTGAAGCTTTCTTT

CDR3 length: 14
V gene: TRBV7-2
clone size: .
D gene: .
J gene: TRBJ1-4
CDR3 protein: CASSFTRGGEKLFF
CDR3 DNA: TGTGCCAGCAGCTTCACTCGGGGGGGTGAAAAACTGTTTTTT

CDR3 length: 16
V gene: TRBV19
clone size: .
D gene: TRBD1
J gene: TRBJ2-3
CDR3 protein: CASTKQGSLSTDTQYF
CDR3 DNA: TGTGCCAGTACCAAACAGGGGTCACTAAGCACAGATACGCAGTATTTT

CDR3 length: 16
V gene: TRBV5-1
clone size: once
D gene: TRBD1
J gene: TRBJ2-3
CDR3 protein: CASSLDRDSSVDTQYF
CDR3 DNA: TGCGCCAGCAGCTTAGACAGGGACAGTTCGGTGGATACGCAGTATTTT

CDR3 length: 15
V gene: TRBV19
clone size: .
D gene: TRBD2
J gene: TRBJ2-7
CDR3 protein: CASSIGGGAPYEQYF
CDR3 DNA: TGTGCCAGTAGTATTGGCGGGGGGGCCCCCTACGAGCAGTACTTC

CDR3 length: 17
V gene: TRBV5-5
clone size: .
D gene: TRBD2
J gene: TRBJ2-1
CDR3 protein: CASSRTPSGSSYNEQFF
CDR3 DNA: TGTGCCAGCAGCCGTACACCCAGCGGGAGCTCCTACAATGAGCAGTTCTTC

CDR3 length: 11
V gene: TRBV20-1
clone size: few
D gene: TRBD1
J gene: TRBJ1-1
CDR3 protein: CSARTGPAAFF
CDR3 DNA: TGCAGTGCGCGGACAGGGCCGGCGGCTTTCTTT

CDR3 length: 12
V gene: TRBV29-1
clone size: .
D gene: .
J gene: TRBJ1-2
CDR3 protein: CSVDRGLGGYTF
CDR3 DNA: TGCAGCGTTGACCGAGGGTTGGGGGGCTACACCTTC

CDR3 length: 12
V gene: TRBV29-1
clone size: .
D gene: .
J gene: TRBJ2-2
CDR3 protein: CSVPAAHRGAVF
CDR3 DNA: TGCAGCGTTCCGGCGGCGCACCGGGGAGCTGTTTTT

CDR3 length: 17
V gene: TRBV9
clone size: .
D gene: TRBD2
J gene: TRBJ2-3
CDR3 protein: CASSPSSGRAMTDTQYF
CDR3 DNA: TGTGCCAGCAGCCCTTCTAGCGGGAGGGCCATGACAGATACGCAGTATTTT

CDR3 length: 17
V gene: TRBV18
clone size: few
D gene: .
J gene: TRBJ2-7
CDR3 protein: CASSQNTPKDGAYEQYF
CDR3 DNA: TGTGCCAGCTCACAAAATACCCCCAAGGACGGGGCCTACGAGCAGTACTTC

CDR3 length: 13
V gene: TRBV11-2
clone size: few
D gene: .
J gene: TRBJ2-3
CDR3 protein: CASSLGALDTQYF
CDR3 DNA: TGTGCCAGCAGCTTAGGGGCTCTCGATACGCAGTATTTT

CDR3 length: 15
V gene: TRBV9
clone size: .
D gene: .
J gene: TRBJ2-5
CDR3 protein: CASSVDGGRVETQYF
CDR3 DNA: TGTGCCAGCAGCGTAGACGGAGGGCGGGTAGAGACCCAGTACTTC

CDR3 length: 12
V gene: TRBV9
clone size: .
D gene: .
J gene: TRBJ2-1
CDR3 protein: CASSASYNEQFF
CDR3 DNA: TGTGCCAGCAGCGCATCATACAATGAGCAGTTCTTC

CDR3 length: 16
V gene: TRBV28
clone size: .
D gene: TRBD1
J gene: TRBJ2-5
CDR3 protein: CASSLGTGTGEEIQYF
CDR3 DNA: TGTGCCAGCAGTTTAGGGACCGGGACAGGGGAAGAGATCCAGTACTTC

CDR3 length: 14
V gene: TRBV19
clone size: .
D gene: TRBD1
J gene: TRBJ1-3
CDR3 protein: CASSWSTGVNTIYF
CDR3 DNA: TGTGCCAGTAGTTGGTCGACAGGGGTAAACACCATATATTTT

CDR3 length: 15
V gene: TRBV6-6
clone size: .
D gene: TRBD1
J gene: TRBJ1-5
CDR3 protein: CASSYRDSSNQPQHF
CDR3 DNA: TGTGCCAGCAGTTATCGGGACAGCTCAAATCAGCCCCAGCATTTT

CDR3 length: 14
V gene: TRBV2
clone size: .
D gene: .
J gene: TRBJ2-7
CDR3 protein: CASSGNRVVYEQYF
CDR3 DNA: TGTGCCAGCAGTGGTAACAGGGTAGTCTACGAGCAGTACTTC

CDR3 length: 14
V gene: TRBV27
clone size: .
D gene: .
J gene: TRBJ1-1
CDR3 protein: CASSSTTRGTEAFF
CDR3 DNA: TGTGCCAGCAGTTCCACCACCCGAGGGACTGAAGCTTTCTTT

CDR3 length: 13
V gene: TRBV29-1
clone size: .
D gene: TRBD1
J gene: TRBJ1-1
CDR3 protein: CSVATTTGTEAFF
CDR3 DNA: TGCAGCGTGGCCACTACGACAGGGACTGAAGCTTTCTTT